The present entry profiles one T cell receptor beta chain with its context. The antigen remains undetermined. The data are from a study of PD-1 blockade in classical Hodgkin lymphoma. Study-wide results and limits: Whereas CD4+ TCR diversity had risen significantly by C4D1, CD8+ TCR diversity had not.

Clones were read by immunoSEQ multiplex PCR, and TCRdb kept only the in-frame ones, dropping some. The data hold 25,000 to 35,000 clones, with 71% observed a single time. V shed 4 bases, J shed 1 base, and the junction held 7 bases outside the gene matches. The CDR3 spans 15 residues. Germline V gene sequence: CDR1 SGHTS, CDR2 YDEGEE. Relapses following autologous stem cell transplantation were seen in all patients, with brentuximab vedotin exposure varying. Patients had relapsed/refractory classical Hodgkin lymphoma with complete response, partial response or progressive disease as best response. This TCR was sampled from a human donor with classical Hodgkin lymphoma. The chain has TRBV5-8 and TRBJ1-2; 7 bases align to TRBD1. The material sequenced was peripheral blood mononuclear cells (PBMCs), taken before the second cycle of nivolumab. CDR3 DNA sequence: TGTGCCAGCAGCCCCCGGACAGGAATTAACTATGGCTACACCTTC. This codes for CASSPRTGINYGYTF.